What follows are 17 T cell receptor beta chains derived from one specimen sequenced in a study of cytomegalovirus exposure and HLA in healthy donors. 60 Vbeta and 13 Jbeta primers were used in PCR. Clones were read by immunoSEQ multiplex PCR, and TCRdb kept only the in-frame ones, dropping some. The sample holds approximately 140,000 clones; around 77% are singletons and the top ten take about 1%. Material for sequencing was PBMCs. These receptors were taken from a woman in her fifties or sixties in good health and CMV-seronegative.

The J gene is TRBJ2-7, the V gene TRBV27, with D possibly being TRBD1 (6 bases). Germline CDR1 MNHEY, CDR2 SMNVEV (reference sequence). This CDR3 region has 14 residues. V was trimmed by 5 bases and J by 3 bases, leaving 14 bases between them. The CDR3 region is CASSRQGNRYEQYF. The CDR3 DNA reads TGTGCCAGCAGTCGCCAGGGGAATCGCTACGAGCAGTACTTC.

The chain combines TRBV7-8 with TRBJ2-6; unclear D gene. Per the germline V gene, CDR1 is SGHVS and CDR2 is FQNEAQ. Deletions cut 5 bases from V and 0 bases from J, with 14 bases between. This CDR3 has 17 amino acids. The CDR3 nucleotides read TGTGCCAGCAGCCCCCCCGCGAGTATCTCTGGGGCCAACGTCCTGACTTTC. This codes for CASSPPASISGANVLTF.

The chain couples TRBV5-1 to TRBJ2-7, with 11 bases aligning to TRBD1. Germline trimming cut 4 bases from V and 3 bases from J; bases unmatched to any gene: 6. Germline loops: CDR1 SGHRS, CDR2 YFSETQ. The CDR3 spans 15 residues. The CDR3 DNA reads as TGCGCCAGCAGCGTCTCCGGGACAGGGGGCTACGAGCAGTACTTC. Encoded protein: CASSVSGTGGYEQYF.

V usage is TRBV5-1 and J usage is TRBJ2-5; D may be TRBD2 (5 bases). CDR3 size: 14 residues. The V gene's germline CDR1 is SGHRS and CDR2 YFSETQ. The V gene lost 0 bases and the J gene lost 5 bases, with 11 bases spanning the gap. The CDR3 sequence is CASSLGSGGETQYF. As DNA, the CDR3 is TGCGCCAGCAGCTTGGGCTCAGGCGGGGAGACCCAGTACTTC.

The rearrangement links TRBV4-1 to TRBJ2-2; 9 bases are shared with TRBD2. Unmatched junction bases numbered 6, after V lost 1 base and J lost 6 bases. The CDR3 is made up of 16 amino acids. Germline V lookup: CDR1 MGHRA, CDR2 YSYEKL. Here the CDR3 DNA reads TGCGCCAGCAGCCAAGGAGGGCGGGGGGGATCCGGGGAGCTGTTTTTT. Translated, it gives CASSQGGRGGSGELFF.

This chain uses TRBV28 with TRBJ1-5; D is unresolved. The CDR3 runs to 12 residues. Trimming pared 6 bases from V and 7 bases from J, leaving 10 bases between. Germline values: CDR1 MDHEN, CDR2 SYDVKM. The CDR3, as DNA: TGTGCCAGCAGGGGTGGGCCCCAGCCCCAGCATTTT. This sequence encodes CASRGGPQPQHF.

V and J are TRBV5-1 and TRBJ2-1; 7 bases fit TRBD1. CDR3 size: 17 residues. In germline, CDR1 is SGHRS, CDR2 YFSETQ. V dropped 3 bases and J dropped 11; count of bases not matched to a gene: 20. The CDR3 protein is CASSSPQGTASQNKQFF. CDR3 nucleotides: TGCGCCAGCAGCTCCCCTCAGGGGACAGCAAGTCAGAACAAGCAGTTCTTC.

This clone occurred a few times. The rearrangement joins TRBV5-4 to TRBJ2-1, with 10 bases fitting TRBD2. There are 15 residues in the CDR3. Germline lookup yields CDR1 SGHNT and CDR2 YYREEE (reference sequence). J lost 10 bases, V lost 4 bases, and 11 bases had no gene match. CDR3 bases: TGTGCCAGCAGCCCCGTCGTAGCGGGAGGTGGAGAGCAGTTCTTC. The encoded protein is CASSPVVAGGGEQFF.

V usage is TRBV28 and J usage is TRBJ2-7, with a tentative D call TRBD1 (6 bases). The CDR3 totals 15 residues. V lost 5 bases and J lost 2, with 16 bases in between. The germline CDR1 and CDR2 sequences are MDHEN and SYDVKM. CDR3 sequence reads: CASSGMTGVAYEQYF. CDR3 coding DNA: TGTGCCAGCAGTGGTATGACAGGAGTAGCCTACGAGCAGTACTTC.

The rearrangement joins TRBV11-3 to TRBJ2-7, with D maybe TRBD2 (7 bases). The CDR3 loop spans 15 amino acids. Germline CDR1 SGHNT, CDR2 YENEEA. Trimming took off 5 bases at V and 0 bases at J, with 14 bases between the two ends. The CDR3 region has the DNA TGTGCCAGCAGCCCCTGGGCGGGGGCCTCCTACGAGCAGTACTTC. Protein product: CASSPWAGASYEQYF.

The chain has TRBV7-9 and TRBJ2-2, with D hard to call. The CDR3 has 15 residues. V lost 1 base, J lost 1 base, and 7 bases lay in between. Germline-derived CDR1 and CDR2 are SEHNR and FQNEAQ (reference sequence). CDR3 in DNA: TGTGCCAGCAGCTTAGGGCGGAAGAACACCGGGGAGCTGTTTTTT. This translates into CASSLGRKNTGELFF. Based on the CDR3 plus reference TRBV7-9 and TRBJ2-2, the full variable domain is DTGVSQNPRHKITKRGQNVTFRCDPISEHNRLYWYRQTLGQGPEFLTYFQNEAQLEKSRLLSDRFSAERPKGSFSTLEIQRTEQGDSAMYLCASSLGRKNTGELFFGEGSRLTVL.

V usage is TRBV6-1 and J usage is TRBJ1-2; weak D call: TRBD1 (5 bases). Germline assignment: CDR1 MNHNS and CDR2 SASEGT. The CDR3 is 15 amino acids. Trimming removed 5 bases at V and 0 bases at J, with 13 bases between. The CDR3 sequence: CASSSPDNPNYGYTF. The DNA for the CDR3 is TGTGCCAGCAGTTCTCCGGACAACCCTAACTATGGCTACACCTTC.

V gene TRBV5-1 combines with J gene TRBJ1-2; TRBD1 matches at 12 bases. The ends lost 4 bases at V and 7 bases at J; junction bases unmatched: 5. CDR3 size: 14 residues. Germline V gene sequence: CDR1 SGHRS, CDR2 YFSETQ. The CDR3 region has the DNA TGCGCCAGCAGCAAGGGACAGGGGGCCTGTGGCTACACCTTC. Translating it yields CASSKGQGACGYTF.

V and J are TRBV5-4 and TRBJ2-5; weak D call: TRBD1 (5 bases). The CDR3 totals 14 residues. Trimming took 1 base from V and 3 from J, leaving 10 bases between them. Germline loops: CDR1 SGHNT, CDR2 YYREEE (reference sequence). CDR3 in amino acids: CASSLRGFKETQYF. For the CDR3, the DNA is TGTGCCAGCAGCTTGAGGGGTTTTAAAGAGACCCAGTACTTC.

V gene TRBV19 combines with J gene TRBJ2-7; D is unresolved. CDR1 and CDR2 from the germline V gene are LNHDA and SQIVND (reference sequence). The CDR3 spans 15 residues. With 5 bases removed from V and 2 bases from J, the gap between germline ends came to 16 bases. CDR3 nucleotides: TGTGCCAGTAGTCCGTTGGGCCAACCTACCTACGAGCAGTACTTC. It specifies CASSPLGQPTYEQYF.

This clone has only a few counts. DNA for the CDR3: TGTGCCAGCAGTTTATCTGCGGGAGGAATCTACGAGCAGTACTTC. The encoded protein is CASSLSAGGIYEQYF. This chain connects TRBV28 to TRBJ2-7; 8 bases fit TRBD2. Germline V gene lookup returns CDR1 MDHEN and CDR2 SYDVKM. The CDR3 contains 15 residues. V lost 1 base to trimming and J lost 3 bases; unmatched junction nucleotides: 5.

This clone was seen once. The rearrangement links TRBV6-5 to TRBJ2-4; weak D call: TRBD2 (6 bases). Trimming took off 6 bases at V and 12 bases at J, with 18 bases between the two ends. Germline V CDR1 and CDR2: MNHEY, SVGAGI. The CDR3 has 13 residues. This CDR3 reads CASSQSGGTSQYF. As DNA, the CDR3 is TGTGCCAGCAGCCAGAGCGGCGGGACGAGTCAGTACTTC.